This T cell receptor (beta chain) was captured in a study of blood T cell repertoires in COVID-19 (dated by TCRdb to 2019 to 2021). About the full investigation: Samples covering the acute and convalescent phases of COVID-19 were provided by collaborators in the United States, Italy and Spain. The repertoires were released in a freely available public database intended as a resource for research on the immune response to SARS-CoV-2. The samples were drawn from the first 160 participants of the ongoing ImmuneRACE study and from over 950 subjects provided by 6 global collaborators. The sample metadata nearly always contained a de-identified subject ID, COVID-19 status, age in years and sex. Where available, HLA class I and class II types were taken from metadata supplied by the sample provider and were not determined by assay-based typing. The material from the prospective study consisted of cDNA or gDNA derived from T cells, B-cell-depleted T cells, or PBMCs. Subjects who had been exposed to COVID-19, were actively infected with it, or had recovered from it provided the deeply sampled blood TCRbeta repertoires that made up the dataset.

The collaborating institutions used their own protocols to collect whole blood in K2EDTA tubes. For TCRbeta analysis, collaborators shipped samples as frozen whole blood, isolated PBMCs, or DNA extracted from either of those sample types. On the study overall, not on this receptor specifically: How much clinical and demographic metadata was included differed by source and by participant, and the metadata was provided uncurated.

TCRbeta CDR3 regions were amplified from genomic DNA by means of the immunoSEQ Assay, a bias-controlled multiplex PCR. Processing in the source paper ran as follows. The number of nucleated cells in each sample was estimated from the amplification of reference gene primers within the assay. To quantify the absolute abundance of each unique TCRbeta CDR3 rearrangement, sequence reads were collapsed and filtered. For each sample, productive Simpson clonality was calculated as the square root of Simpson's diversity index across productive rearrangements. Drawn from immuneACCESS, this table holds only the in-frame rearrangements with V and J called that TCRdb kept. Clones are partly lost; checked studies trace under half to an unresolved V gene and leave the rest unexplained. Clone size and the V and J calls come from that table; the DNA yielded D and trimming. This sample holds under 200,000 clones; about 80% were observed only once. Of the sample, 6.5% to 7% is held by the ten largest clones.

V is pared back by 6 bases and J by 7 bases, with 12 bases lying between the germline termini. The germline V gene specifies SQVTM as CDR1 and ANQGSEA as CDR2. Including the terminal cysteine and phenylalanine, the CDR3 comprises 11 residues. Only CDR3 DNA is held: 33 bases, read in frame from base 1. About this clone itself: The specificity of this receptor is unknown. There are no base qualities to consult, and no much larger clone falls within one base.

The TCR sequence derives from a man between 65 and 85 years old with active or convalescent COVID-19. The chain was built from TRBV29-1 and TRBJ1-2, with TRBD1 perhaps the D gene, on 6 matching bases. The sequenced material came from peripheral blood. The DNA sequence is TGCAGCGTGGGGCTGGGGGCTGGCTACACCTTC. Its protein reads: CSVGLGAGYTF.